This section outlines one T cell receptor beta chain sequence together with its context. The entry originates in a study of OX40 agonist ivuxolimab in advanced cancers. Using immunoSEQ multiplex PCR, the repertoire was profiled, and TCRdb retains in-frame clones only, with some absent. The sample lists some 70,000 clones, 80% to 95% seen once, with 1.1% in the top ten. This CDR3 contains 13 residues. V trimming: 4 bases; J trimming: 5 bases; junction bases outside the gene matches: 1. CDR1 and CDR2 (germline): MGHDK, SYGVNS. The input for sequencing was CD4+ or CD8+ T cells sorted from blood, taken in a trial of the OX40 agonist ivuxolimab. This sequence originates from an adult with an advanced solid tumor such as melanoma, head and neck, liver or kidney cancer. The chain employs TRBV25-1 and TRBJ2-3, with TRBD2 matching 9 bases. The CDR3 region is CASSVSGRDTQYF. CDR3 nucleotide sequence: TGTGCCAGCAGTGTTAGCGGGAGAGATACGCAGTATTTT. The whole variable domain, filled in from reference TRBV25-1 and TRBJ2-3, reads EADIYQTPRYLVIGTGKKITLECSQTMGHDKMYWYQQDPGMELHLIHYSYGVNSTEKGDLSSESTVSRIRTEHFPLTLESARPSHTSQYLCASSVSGRDTQYFGPGTRLTVL.